The rows below give T cell receptor beta chains drawn from one sample of a study of long-term antiretroviral therapy in people with HIV. The protocol was immunoSEQ multiplex PCR, while the TCRdb copy is restricted to in-frame clones and leaves out a portion. The sample records tens of thousands of clones, roughly 95% being singletons. This specimen was unsorted PBMCs, taken 3.7 years after starting antiretroviral therapy. All receptors derive from a woman aged 50 to 60 with HIV. Both conserved end residues are trimmed from each CDR3. A D gene is named only where the DNA matches it firmly. Clone size is shown for a subset of rows, as once, few, many or a class of expanded clone.

d_gene,j_gene,v_gene,abundance,CDR3aa
TRBD2,TRBJ2-7,TRBV10-2,-,ASSRLADSYEQY
TRBD2,TRBJ2-4,TRBV4-1,-,ASSRGLAGGRVNIQY
-,TRBJ1-2,TRBV19,-,ASSIRNPPGYT
-,TRBJ2-5,TRBV7-7,-,ASSLDSQETQY
-,TRBJ1-5,TRBV5-8,-,ASSLPGFNQPQH
-,TRBJ1-1,TRBV6-6,-,ASSYTGDGTEAF
TRBD1,TRBJ2-7,TRBV5-1,-,ASSLLVRTGEPYEQY
TRBD1,TRBJ1-4,TRBV5-1,-,ASSWTHRGASEKLF
-,TRBJ1-2,TRBV5-1,-,ASSLGGNGNYGYT
TRBD1,TRBJ1-2,TRBV6-1,-,ASSPRRGVNYGYT
TRBD2,TRBJ2-5,TRBV7-8,-,ASSLRASGGETQY
-,TRBJ2-5,TRBV5-8,-,ASRSGLLIQETQY
-,TRBJ1-2,TRBV6-5,-,ASSLDNYGYT
-,TRBJ1-2,TRBV2,once,ASRSPGRGLYGYT
-,TRBJ1-6,TRBV11-2,-,ASSLVSSAKSPLH
-,TRBJ1-1,TRBV27,-,ASSPKTLRLEAF
-,TRBJ1-1,TRBV30,-,AFSIAVTEAF
-,TRBJ2-7,TRBV10-3,-,ATADRGDEQY
-,TRBJ1-5,TRBV30,-,AWSDSSLNQPQH
-,TRBJ1-3,TRBV5-4,-,ASSLYSGSGNTIY
-,TRBJ1-5,TRBV7-2,-,ASSLERREDQPQH
TRBD2,TRBJ2-1,TRBV10-1,-,ASSEFSGGAGNEQF
TRBD2,TRBJ2-3,TRBV7-7,-,ASSLQPTSGAPDTQY
TRBD2,TRBJ2-7,TRBV7-2,-,ASSLQTSGVSYEQY
-,TRBJ1-1,TRBV29-1,-,SVASGAANTEAF
-,TRBJ1-2,TRBV10-3,-,AIRGDTLGYGYT
TRBD2,TRBJ2-1,TRBV6-4,-,ASSETGEGGNEQF
-,TRBJ1-2,TRBV15,-,ATSREGAGSYGYT
TRBD2,TRBJ2-1,TRBV5-8,once,ASSPGLGAYNEQF
-,TRBJ2-7,TRBV18,-,ASSPGAGSYEQY
-,TRBJ2-2,TRBV6-6,-,ASSYSRIGELF
TRBD2,TRBJ2-2,TRBV2,-,ASTRSLAGMTNTGELF
-,TRBJ2-3,TRBV19,-,ASSIVGRGSTSTDTQY
-,TRBJ1-3,TRBV4-3,-,ASSRQLSGNTIY
-,TRBJ2-7,TRBV5-1,-,ASSSGQRSYEQY
-,TRBJ2-5,TRBV9,-,ASSVGDDQETQY
-,TRBJ1-6,TRBV7-3,-,ASSLSPTGQGSPLH
-,TRBJ2-2,TRBV5-4,-,ASSFGVGGAGELF
-,TRBJ1-1,TRBV19,-,ASSPRRLDTEAF
-,TRBJ2-2,TRBV6-5,-,ASSYWPDTQAGELF
-,TRBJ2-7,TRBV7-9,-,ASSLGSGHGSYEQY
-,TRBJ1-2,TRBV7-2,-,ASSLRVTGRGYGYT
-,TRBJ1-1,TRBV6-5,once,ASSYSAGVGYTEAF
-,TRBJ1-3,TRBV5-5,-,ASSLEGNTIY
-,TRBJ1-6,TRBV5-6,-,ASRYGNGYNSPLH
TRBD1,TRBJ1-6,TRBV30,-,AWSQQGSNSPLH
TRBD1,TRBJ1-6,TRBV30,-,AWRDRGSSPLH